What follows are 27 T cell receptor beta chains derived from one specimen sequenced in a study of T cells after yellow fever vaccination (dated by TCRdb to the late 2010s). The receptor library was made with 5' RACE. The data were produced on an Illumina HiSeq 2500. In TCRdb, the public reads were trimmed at Q25 with fastp and aligned with MiXCR, with productive beta chains retained. Records with the same CDR3 protein are collapsed into one entry carrying the most frequent genes and DNA. This sample has over 100,000 distinct CDR3 sequences in its table, and around 8.6% of those were observed once. Approximately 24% of the sample comes from the top ten. What this sample's treatment or condition label stands for: live attenuated yellow fever vaccine strain. Material: CD8+ T cells sorted from PBMCs, obtained 45 days after the yellow fever booster vaccination. The receptors derive from a man younger than 40 who received the YFV17D yellow fever vaccine.

There are a few counts of this clonotype. The CDR3 region is CSARDPTSATGIYEQYF. Here the CDR3 DNA reads TGCAGTGCTAGAGATCCGACTAGCGCCACAGGCATATACGAGCAGTACTTC. The V and J genes are TRBV20-1 and TRBJ2-7; TRBD2 matches at 8 bases. The CDR3 runs to 17 residues. The germline V gene has CDR1 DFQATT and CDR2 SNEGSKA (reference sequence). V lost 0 bases to trimming and J lost 4 bases; unmatched junction nucleotides: 14.

This clonotype came up a few times. The chain links TRBV7-2 to TRBJ2-3; no clear D gene. The CDR3 spans 17 residues. V was pared by 1 base and J by 6 bases, with 20 bases between. Germline V gene data show CDR1 as SGHTA and CDR2 as FQGNSA. DNA for the CDR3: TGTGCCAGCAGCTTAGGAGTTAACTCCCCGGTTGGGGATACGCAGTATTTT. This codes for CASSLGVNSPVGDTQYF. Full variable domain (outside the CDR3, taken from reference TRBV7-2 and TRBJ2-3): GAGVSQSPSNKVTEKGKDVELRCDPISGHTALYWYRQSLGQGLEFLIYFQGNSAPDKSGLPSDRFSAERTGGSVSTLTIQRTQQEDSAVYLCASSLGVNSPVGDTQYFGPGTRLTVL.

This clonotype appeared many times. This chain uses TRBV4-3 with TRBJ2-7; TRBD2 might be the D (5 bases). CDR1 is LGHNA and CDR2 is YSLEER in the germline V gene. The CDR3 is 15 residues long. The germline V and J ends were trimmed by 3 bases and 2 bases, with 14 bases remaining between them. The chain's CDR3 is CASSQSSGAPYEQYF. CDR3 DNA: TGCGCCAGCAGCCAGTCCAGCGGAGCCCCCTACGAGCAGTACTTC.

This clonotype has a count of ten or more. The chain recombines TRBV4-3 with TRBJ2-7, with D possibly matching TRBD1 (6 bases). The germline V gene has CDR1 LGHNA and CDR2 YSLEER. V gave up 5 bases and J gave up 6 bases, with 14 bases separating them. CDR3 size: 13 residues. The DNA for the CDR3 is TGCGCCAGCAGCTCCACAGGGACCGGCGAGCAGTACTTC. This encodes CASSSTGTGEQYF.

This clonotype was detected a few times. This may arise from a read error, as a much more abundant clone is one base away. CDR3 in DNA: TGTGCCATCAGGGCGAACACCGGGGAGCTGTTTTTT. Translation gives CAIRANTGELFF. The chain combines TRBV10-3 with TRBJ2-2; D unresolved. Germline V gene data show CDR1 as ENHRY and CDR2 as SYGVKD. V was trimmed by 6 bases and J by 0 bases, leaving 2 bases between them. The CDR3 spans 12 residues.

A note on this clonotype: Just one base apart from a much larger clone, this may be a read error. The chain couples TRBV27 to TRBJ2-5; D is ambiguous. V was clipped by 2 bases and J by 7 bases, with 14 bases between them. Germline CDR1 reads MNHEY; CDR2 reads SMNVEV (reference sequence). The CDR3 is 14 amino acids. The CDR3 protein is CASSLGPSLGTQYF. In DNA form, the CDR3 reads TGTGCCAGCAGTTTAGGTCCTAGTCTAGGGACCCAGTACTTC.

Ten or more counts support this clonotype. The rearrangement uses TRBV25-1 and TRBJ1-2; no clear D. Germline CDR1 is MGHDK and CDR2 is SYGVNS. The CDR3 sequence is 14 residues long. V lost 0 bases and J 4 bases, leaving 9 bases between the germline ends. In DNA form, the CDR3 reads TGTGCCAGCAGTGAATACTACGGAACCTATGGCTACACCTTC. It encodes CASSEYYGTYGYTF.

This clonotype has more than one count but fewer than ten. The chain couples TRBV28 to TRBJ2-7; a possible D gene is TRBD1 (6 bases). V dropped 5 bases and J dropped 2 bases, with 16 bases sitting between them. The CDR3 spans 15 residues. Germline CDR1 is MDHEN and CDR2 is SYDVKM. DNA of the CDR3: TGTGCCAGCAGTGGGGGCCGGACGGCCCCCTACGAGCAGTACTTC. Translated: CASSGGRTAPYEQYF.

This clonotype was counted many times. The rearrangement uses TRBV5-1 and TRBJ2-7, with TRBD1 matching 8 bases. The CDR3 is 14 residues long. V lost 4 bases, J lost 0 bases, and 3 bases stayed unmatched. Germline V lookup: CDR1 SGHRS, CDR2 YFSETQ. CDR3 protein: CASSGGTGSYEQYF. The CDR3 bases are TGCGCCAGCAGCGGAGGGACAGGCTCCTACGAGCAGTACTTC. Supplemented by reference TRBV5-1 and TRBJ2-7, the full variable domain reads KAGVTQTPRYLIKTRGQQVTLSCSPISGHRSVSWYQQTPGQGLQFLFEYFSETQRNKGNFPGRFSGRQFSNSRSEMNVSTLELGDSALYLCASSGGTGSYEQYFGPGTRLTVT.

This clonotype was observed a handful of times. The genes are TRBV2 and TRBJ2-1, with 9 bases aligning to TRBD1. Trimming at V came to 1 base and at J to 5 bases, leaving 3 bases not matched to a gene. CDR3 length: 15 amino acids. Germline V gives CDR1 SNHLY, CDR2 FYNNEI. Here the CDR3 DNA reads TGTGCCAGCAGTGAAGAGAGGGACAGGGACAATGAGCAGTTCTTC. This codes for CASSEERDRDNEQFF.

The rearrangement joins TRBV28 to TRBJ2-2; perhaps TRBD2 as D (6 bases). The CDR3 is 15 residues long. V was trimmed by 8 bases and J by 3 bases, leaving 16 bases between them. Germline CDR1 is MDHEN and CDR2 is SYDVKM. The CDR3: CASLPLPGDTGELFF. As DNA, the CDR3 is TGTGCCAGCTTACCCCTCCCGGGGGACACCGGGGAGCTGTTTTTT.

This clonotype was picked up a small number of times. The chain is built from TRBV5-4 and TRBJ2-1; D might be TRBD1 or TRBD2, each matching 6 bases. Germline loops: CDR1 SGHNT, CDR2 YYREEE (reference sequence). V lost 9 bases, J lost 2 bases, and 21 bases lay in between. The CDR3 spans 16 residues. CDR3 protein: CAIPGRGPEAYNEQFF. Here the CDR3 DNA reads TGTGCCATCCCTGGACGGGGGCCAGAGGCCTACAATGAGCAGTTCTTC.

This clonotype was counted ten times or more. The chain carries TRBV4-3 and TRBJ2-3; D may be TRBD1 (5 bases). The CDR3 has 14 amino acids. Germline V gives CDR1 LGHNA, CDR2 YSLEER. V lost 0 bases and J lost 5, with 9 bases in between. CDR3 bases: TGCGCCAGCAGCCAAGATTCAGGGATAGATACGCAGTATTTT. Its protein is CASSQDSGIDTQYF.

This clonotype was detected ten times or more. The CDR3 sequence: CASSQETSPASNEQFF. DNA for the CDR3: TGCGCCAGCAGCCAAGAGACCTCCCCGGCGTCCAATGAGCAGTTCTTC. The chain joins TRBV4-3 to TRBJ2-1, with D unresolved. This CDR3 has 16 residues. CDR1 LGHNA and CDR2 YSLEER come from the germline V gene. V shed 0 bases and J shed 6 bases, with 15 bases lying between them.

Many counts were recorded for this clonotype. The CDR3: CASSSGSMGAFF. The CDR3 bases are TGTGCCAGCAGCTCCGGGAGCATGGGAGCTTTCTTT. The gene calls are TRBV7-6 and TRBJ1-1; D remains unclear. V was clipped by 4 bases and J by 10 bases, with 13 bases between them. CDR3 length equals 12 residues. Germline V gene data show CDR1 as SGHVS and CDR2 as FNYEAQ.

This clonotype was recorded many times. Germline is not matched at one junction end, which may reflect a read error. The chain carries TRBV7-7 and TRBJ2-1, with D possibly being TRBD2 (6 bases). Germline V gene sequence: CDR1 SSHAT, CDR2 FNYEAQ (reference sequence). This CDR3 region has 14 residues. The CDR3 nucleotides are TGTGCTAGCAGCTCCTCATTAGCGGTCAATGAGCAGTTCTTC. Its protein product is CASSSSLAVNEQFF.

This clonotype was counted only a few times. The J gene is TRBJ2-7, the V gene TRBV15; D may be TRBD2 (5 bases). V lost 0 bases, J lost 0 bases, and 27 bases lay in between. This CDR3 comprises 21 residues. CDR1 and CDR2 from the germline V gene are LNHNV and YYDKDF (reference sequence). Here the CDR3 DNA reads TGTGCCACCAGCAGAGATCGATTAAGTCTAGCTCTGCCCCTAAGCTCCTACGAGCAGTACTTC. Residues: CATSRDRLSLALPLSSYEQYF.

There are many counts of this clonotype. The V call is TRBV7-9, the J call TRBJ2-5; a possible D gene is TRBD1 (6 bases). The CDR3 totals 13 residues. The germline gives CDR1 SEHNR, CDR2 FQNEAQ (reference sequence). V lost 6 bases and J 2 bases, leaving 10 bases between the germline ends. In DNA, the CDR3 is TGTGCCAGCAGACGAACAGGGCAAGAGACCCAGTACTTC. Its protein is CASRRTGQETQYF.

This clonotype has ten or more counts. Here the CDR3 DNA reads TGCAGTGCGACCGAGTCCCTCCCTTCTAGCACAGATACGCAGTATTTT. Encoded protein: CSATESLPSSTDTQYF. The gene calls are TRBV20-1 and TRBJ2-3; no clear D gene. CDR1 and CDR2 (germline): DFQATT, SNEGSKA (reference sequence). The V and J ends lost 6 bases and 0 bases respectively, with 19 bases between them. The CDR3 covers 16 residues.

This clonotype was counted many times. J is TRBJ2-7 and V is TRBV18, with D perhaps matching TRBD1 or TRBD2 (5 bases each). V was clipped by 3 bases and J by 7 bases, with 19 bases between them. There are 15 residues in the CDR3. CDR1 KGHSH and CDR2 LQKENI come from the germline V gene. The CDR3 coding sequence is TGTGCCAGCTCACCCGGGGACGACCCTCTGAGTGAGCAGTACTTC. It yields the protein CASSPGDDPLSEQYF.

In its sample, this clonotype was seen many times. V and J are TRBV7-8 and TRBJ2-3, with TRBD2 identical over 15 bases. The CDR3 covers 20 residues. Germline V lookup: CDR1 SGHVS, CDR2 FQNEAQ. J gave up 4 bases and V 5 bases, and 16 bases lay outside the gene matches. In DNA form, the CDR3 reads TGTGCCAGCAGCCCCCTCCAGGGACTAGCGGGAGGCCCCGTCGCAGATACGCAGTATTTT. Encoded protein: CASSPLQGLAGGPVADTQYF.

This clonotype has at least ten counts. The chain recombines TRBV5-1 with TRBJ2-7; D is ambiguous. The V gene's germline CDR1 is SGHRS and CDR2 YFSETQ. The CDR3 totals 15 residues. V lost 2 bases and J lost 5, with 17 bases in between. The CDR3 loop reads CASSFLSRFSDEQYF. The CDR3 nucleotides are TGCGCCAGCAGCTTTCTATCGAGGTTTTCCGACGAGCAGTACTTC.

This clonotype was observed a handful of times. This chain connects TRBV7-7 to TRBJ2-2; 7 bases fit TRBD2. This CDR3 comprises 13 residues. Germline CDR1 and CDR2: SSHAT and FNYEAQ (reference sequence). The CDR3 DNA follows: TGTGCTAGCGGACTAGGGGAAACCGGGGAGCTGTTTTTT. This sequence encodes CASGLGETGELFF.

This clonotype appeared a few times. V and J are TRBV14 and TRBJ2-1; 9 bases are a match to TRBD1. The J segment lost 8 bases and the V segment lost 4 bases, leaving 6 bases of the junction unmatched. This CDR3 is 14 amino acids long. Germline assignment: CDR1 SGHDN and CDR2 FVKESK. The CDR3 here is CASSLEDRGHEQFF. CDR3 sequence (DNA): TGTGCCAGCAGCCTAGAGGACAGGGGCCATGAGCAGTTCTTC.

There are a few counts of this clonotype. The J gene is TRBJ1-5, the V gene TRBV6-2 or TRBV6-3; the D gene is possibly TRBD1 (6 bases). Germline CDR1 MNHEY, CDR2 SVGEGT. Trimming left V 6 bases short and J 4 bases short, with 19 bases between. The CDR3 is 16 amino acids. Here the CDR3 reads CASSTTGTTLNQPQHF. The CDR3 nucleotides read TGTGCCAGCAGCACCACCGGGACAACTCTTAATCAGCCCCAGCATTTT.

Many counts were recorded for this clonotype. This sequence joins TRBV20-1 and TRBJ2-1; the D call may be TRBD1 or TRBD2 (6 bases each). The CDR3 has 19 residues. Looked up from germline, CDR1 is DFQATT and CDR2 is SNEGSKA (reference sequence). Trimming left V 1 base short and J 3 bases short, with 25 bases between. CDR3 protein: CSARVRTDTLAGYYNEQFF. As DNA, the CDR3 is TGCAGTGCTAGAGTGCGGACAGATACCCTTGCGGGGTACTACAATGAGCAGTTCTTC.

This clonotype was observed at least ten times. The rearrangement uses TRBV7-8 and TRBJ2-7; possible D gene TRBD2, 5 bases. The germline CDR1 and CDR2 sequences are SGHVS and FQNEAQ. The V end lost 5 bases, the J end lost 2 bases, and 13 bases lay between the germline ends. The CDR3 consists of 14 residues. CDR3 protein: CASSDLASTYEQYF. The CDR3 DNA is TGTGCCAGCAGCGACTTAGCGAGTACCTACGAGCAGTACTTC.